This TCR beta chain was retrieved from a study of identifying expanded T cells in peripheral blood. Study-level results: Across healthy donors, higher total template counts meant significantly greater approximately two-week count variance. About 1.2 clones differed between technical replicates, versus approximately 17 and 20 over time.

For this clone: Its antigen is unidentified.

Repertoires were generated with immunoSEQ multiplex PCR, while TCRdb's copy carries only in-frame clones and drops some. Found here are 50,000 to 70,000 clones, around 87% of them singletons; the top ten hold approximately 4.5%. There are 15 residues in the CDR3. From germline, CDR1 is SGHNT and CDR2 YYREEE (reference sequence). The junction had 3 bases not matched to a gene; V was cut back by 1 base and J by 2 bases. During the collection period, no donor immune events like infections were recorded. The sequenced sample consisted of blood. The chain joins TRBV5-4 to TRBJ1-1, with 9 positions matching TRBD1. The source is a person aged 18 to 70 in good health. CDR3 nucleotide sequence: TGTGCCAGCAGCTTGTGGGGACAGGGAAACACTGAAGCTTTCTTT. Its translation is CASSLWGQGNTEAFF.